The following is a TCR beta chain sequence with its context. The sample originates from a study of CXCR3-negative and CXCR3-positive naive CD8 T cells. 5' RACE that incorporated UMI labels was used to prepare the TRB cDNA libraries. TCRdb re-called the 5' RACE reads; every CDR3 protein appears as one record, without DNA. In all, the sample yields about 8,000 distinct CDR3 sequences. Looked up from germline, CDR1 is MNHNY and CDR2 is SVGAGI (reference sequence). This CDR3 has 13 residues. This chain uses TRBV6-6 with TRBJ2-7; TCRdb returns TRBD1, unconfirmable since there is no DNA. The sequenced sample was naive CXCR3- CD8+ T cells from blood. As to subset: CD45RO-CCR7+CD27+CD95- naive CD8+ T cells lacking CXCR3 (TNR3-). The clonotype was recovered from a human donor in good health. Some clones in this sample may be carry-over from other donors' samples. The CDR3 sequence: CASSYQGDYEQYF.